These 27 T cell receptor beta chains share one sample of origin, sequenced in a study of blood T cells in healthy people across ages. Sample-barcoded 5' priming and a J-beta primer mix drove a second PCR of about 6 to 12 cycles. In TCRdb, the 5' RACE reads were re-called with MiXCR into one record per CDR3 protein. The sample carries hundreds of thousands of distinct CDR3 sequences, 45% to 50% recorded once. Sequenced material: blood. The receptor source for this set is an older woman in good health.

This clonotype was counted a few times. At one of its ends the junction is not consistent with the germline gene, which may arise from a read error. The V call is TRBV29-1, the J call TRBJ2-3; 10 bases fit TRBD2. Germline values: CDR1 SQVTM, CDR2 ANQGSEA. The CDR3 consists of 14 residues. CDR3 sequence: CGVWTSGSDDTQYF. CDR3 coding DNA: TGCGGCGTGTGGACTAGCGGCTCCGACGATACGCAGTATTTT.

The chain recombines TRBV7-9 with TRBJ1-1; the D gene is possibly TRBD1 (5 bases). The CDR3 covers 15 residues. Trimming pared 2 bases from V and 5 bases from J, leaving 15 bases between. From germline, CDR1 is SEHNR and CDR2 FQNEAQ (reference sequence). As DNA, the CDR3 is TGTGCCAGCAGCTTAAGCAGGGTCCGTAGGACTGAAGCTTTCTTT. Translated, it gives CASSLSRVRRTEAFF.

V and J are TRBV20-1 and TRBJ2-1; TRBD2 is a possible D gene (5 bases). The V end was cut by 6 bases, the J end by 0 bases, with 12 bases between. Germline V gives CDR1 DFQATT, CDR2 SNEGSKA (reference sequence). This CDR3 is 14 amino acids long. The CDR3 nucleotides are TGCAGTGCGTCGGGAAGCGTCTCCTACAATGAGCAGTTCTTC. Its translation is CSASGSVSYNEQFF.

The rearrangement links TRBV27 to TRBJ2-7; D not certain. With the DNA end fitting TRBJ2-5 better, the J assignment may be wrong. Germline V CDR1 and CDR2: MNHEY, SMNVEV (reference sequence). The CDR3 has 13 amino acids. The CDR3 spells CASSTLGQETQYF. Written as DNA, the CDR3 is TGTGCCAGCAGTACCCTGGGCCAAGAGACCCAGTACTTC.

This clonotype was seen a single time. This rearrangement joins TRBV19 to TRBJ1-5, with a possible D match to TRBD1 (6 bases). This CDR3 contains 16 residues. Germline V CDR1 and CDR2: LNHDA, SQIVND (reference sequence). Deletions cut 5 bases from V and 6 bases from J, with 20 bases between. As DNA, the CDR3 is TGTGCCAGTAGTCGAAAACAGGGCCAACGCGGTCAGCCCCAGCATTTT. Amino acid sequence: CASSRKQGQRGQPQHF.

The chain is built from TRBV4-2 and TRBJ2-7; a weak D match, TRBD2 (6 bases). The CDR3 totals 14 residues. Germline CDR1 and CDR2: LGHNA and YNFKEQ. V lost 4 bases and J 5 bases, leaving 15 bases between the germline ends. The CDR3 sequence: CASSRRLDTDEQYF. In DNA form, the CDR3 reads TGTGCCAGCAGCCGCCGACTAGATACCGACGAGCAGTACTTC.

The chain joins TRBV28 to TRBJ2-3, with 10 bases lining up with TRBD2. CDR1 is MDHEN, CDR2 SYDVKM, per germline. The ends lost 5 bases at V and 1 base at J; junction bases unmatched: 3. This CDR3 is 15 amino acids long. DNA of the CDR3: TGTGCCAGCAGTCCCACTAGCGGGGGCACAGATACGCAGTATTTT. The encoded protein is CASSPTSGGTDTQYF.

Notes on this clonotype: Since a much larger clone is just one base distant, this may be a read error. V is TRBV9 and J is TRBJ2-7; 10 positions agree with TRBD1. CDR1 SGDLS and CDR2 YYNGEE come from the germline V gene. This CDR3 comprises 15 residues. This CDR3 reads CASSPGDRGLSERYF. The CDR3 DNA reads TGTGCCAGCAGCCCAGGGGACAGGGGATTGAGCGAGCGGTACTTC.

With regard to this clonotype: A much larger clone lies one base from this, so it may be a read error. This chain connects TRBV7-2 to TRBJ2-5, with 7 positions matching TRBD1. Gene TRBJ2-1 matches the end of the DNA better, so the J call may be wrong. Germline loops: CDR1 SGHTA, CDR2 FQGNSA. This CDR3 has 14 amino acids. CDR3 DNA sequence: TGTGCCAGCAGTCGAGACAGGGCCCAAGAGACCCAGTTCTTC. Amino acid sequence: CASSRDRAQETQFF.

This clonotype showed up just a few times. This chain connects TRBV20-1 to TRBJ2-3, with D maybe TRBD2 (5 bases). V was cut by 3 bases and J by 2 bases, with 12 bases left in between. Germline CDR1 is DFQATT and CDR2 is SNEGSKA (reference sequence). The CDR3 is 14 amino acids. The CDR3 sequence: CSASTGGSTDTQYF. The CDR3 bases are TGCAGTGCTAGTACCGGAGGCTCCACAGATACGCAGTATTTT.

This clonotype came up a few times. V is TRBV6-4 and J is TRBJ2-7; 9 nucleotides match TRBD2. The CDR3 has 16 amino acids. From germline, CDR1 is MRHNA and CDR2 SNTAGT. The J segment lost 0 bases and the V segment lost 6 bases, leaving 9 bases of the junction unmatched. The CDR3 region has the DNA TGTGCCAGCAGCGCCCGAGTAGCGGGAGACTCCTACGAGCAGTACTTC. This sequence encodes CASSARVAGDSYEQYF.

The chain employs TRBV20-1 and TRBJ2-5, with D perhaps TRBD2 (6 bases). The CDR3 consists of 14 residues. From germline, CDR1 is DFQATT and CDR2 SNEGSKA (reference sequence). Trimming pared 1 base from V and 4 bases from J, leaving 13 bases between. CDR3 bases: TGCAGTGCTAGAGTTCCCCTAGCGCGAGAGACCCAGTACTTC. Its translation is CSARVPLARETQYF.

The genes are TRBV5-1 and TRBJ1-4; 9 bases match TRBD1. Trimming at V came to 4 bases and at J to 7 bases, leaving 11 bases not matched to a gene. The CDR3 has 16 residues. CDR1 is SGHRS and CDR2 is YFSETQ in the germline V gene. CDR3 amino acids: CASSPPGTGTGEKLFF. The CDR3 DNA sequence: TGCGCCAGCAGCCCCCCAGGGACAGGGACGGGTGAAAAACTGTTTTTT.

This clonotype was found a few times. The genes are TRBV24-1 and TRBJ2-5; D might be TRBD2 (6 bases). V was shortened by 4 bases and J by 11 bases, with 16 bases between the two germline ends. Per the germline V gene, CDR1 is KGHDR and CDR2 is SFDVKD. The length of the CDR3 is 13 residues. CDR3 residues: CATSEAGRWEQYF. CDR3 DNA: TGTGCCACCAGTGAGGCGGGACGTTGGGAACAGTACTTC.

This chain connects TRBV6-2 or TRBV6-3 to TRBJ1-2; D is ambiguous. The CDR3 length is 12 residues. Deletions cut 2 bases from V and 2 bases from J, with 3 bases between. The germline CDR1 and CDR2 sequences are MNHEY and SVGEGT. The CDR3 nucleotides read TGTGCCAGCAGTTACGCCAACTATGGCTACACCTTC. Its translation is CASSYANYGYTF.

This clonotype has at least ten counts. The chain has TRBV20-1 and TRBJ2-7; D remains ambiguous. Germline V lookup: CDR1 DFQATT, CDR2 SNEGSKA (reference sequence). Trimming stripped 0 bases from V and 1 base from J, with 13 bases between. The CDR3 covers 15 residues. The CDR3 sequence: CSARDSGGASYEQYF. The CDR3 nucleotides are TGCAGTGCTAGAGATTCGGGCGGAGCTTCCTACGAGCAGTACTTC.

On this clonotype: This could be a read error, since a much larger clone is one nucleotide away. This is likely a read error, given that the CDR3 carries no conserved phenylalanine or tryptophan at its end. In DNA, the CDR3 is TGCAGTGCCGAGGACAGATCTAAACTGTTTTAT. Translated: CSAEDRSKLFY. This sequence joins TRBV20-1 and TRBJ1-4; a weak D match, TRBD1 (6 bases). The CDR3 spans 11 residues. Trimming took 6 bases from V and 11 from J, leaving 13 bases between them. The germline V gene has CDR1 DFQATT and CDR2 SNEGSKA (reference sequence).

This clonotype has more than one count but fewer than ten. This chain connects TRBV9 to TRBJ1-2; D is perhaps TRBD1 (6 bases). The V gene's germline CDR1 is SGDLS and CDR2 YYNGEE. This CDR3 is built from 14 residues. V lost 0 bases and J lost 3, with 9 bases in between. CDR3 amino acids: CASSVAKGDYGYTF. The CDR3 DNA sequence: TGTGCCAGCAGCGTAGCAAAGGGGGACTATGGCTACACCTTC.

This clonotype turned up a few times. The V and J genes are TRBV20-1 and TRBJ2-1; D possibly corresponds to TRBD2 (6 bases). This CDR3 is built from 15 residues. CDR1 DFQATT and CDR2 SNEGSKA come from the germline V gene (reference sequence). V was cut by 6 bases and J by 6 bases, with 21 bases left in between. The CDR3 is CSARDAGKGLNEQFF. The CDR3 bases are TGCAGTGCCAGGGATGCGGGAAAGGGACTCAATGAGCAGTTCTTC.

V gene TRBV21-1 combines with J gene TRBJ2-4; TRBD2 is taken as the D call from the table, unchecked against the DNA. The DNA end is a closer match to TRBJ2-5, so the J assignment may be wrong. TRBV21-1 is listed as a pseudogene. CDR3 length: 17 amino acids. The CDR3 nucleotides are TGTGCCAGCAGCCGTTTGCTAAACGGGGGTAGTCGGGAGACCCAGTACTTC. Translation: CASSRLLNGGSRETQYF.

The chain carries TRBV20-1 and TRBJ2-7; D might be TRBD1 (5 bases). The CDR3 spans 14 residues. From germline, CDR1 is DFQATT and CDR2 SNEGSKA (reference sequence). V gave up 3 bases and J gave up 3 bases, with 15 bases separating them. CDR3 bases: TGCAGTGCTAGCCCGGACAAATCGCACTACGAGCAGTACTTC. It yields the protein CSASPDKSHYEQYF.

The rearrangement links TRBV20-1 to TRBJ2-3; the D gene could be TRBD1 or TRBD2 (6 bases each). V was cut by 3 bases and J by 6 bases, with 13 bases left in between. Germline assignment: CDR1 DFQATT and CDR2 SNEGSKA (reference sequence). The CDR3 runs to 13 residues. The CDR3 here is CSASKGGVDTQYF. The CDR3 DNA is TGCAGTGCTAGTAAGGGGGGCGTCGATACGCAGTATTTT.

This clonotype was observed a few times. The chain has TRBV29-1 and TRBJ2-1; the D gene could be TRBD1 or TRBD2 (5 bases each). The V gene lost 3 bases and the J gene lost 8 bases, with 17 bases spanning the gap. Germline V gene data show CDR1 as SQVTM and CDR2 as ANQGSEA. The CDR3 length is 14 residues. The CDR3 nucleotides are TGCAGCGTTGATAAGGCTGGGGGAGCCCATGAGCAGTTCTTC. As protein: CSVDKAGGAHEQFF.

The CDR3 bases are TGTGCCAGTAGGGCGGGTGCGATGAACCTCCAAGAGACCCAGTACTTC. Translation gives CASRAGAMNLQETQYF. The chain couples TRBV19 to TRBJ2-5; tentative D call: TRBD2 (5 bases). Per the germline V gene, CDR1 is LNHDA and CDR2 is SQIVND (reference sequence). The CDR3 spans 16 residues. Trimming removed 6 bases at V and 1 base at J, with 18 bases between.

The sample holds many counts of this clonotype. The genes are TRBV7-2 and TRBJ1-6; D is possibly TRBD1 (5 bases). This CDR3 is 15 amino acids long. CDR1 and CDR2 (germline): SGHTA, FQGNSA. V lost 2 bases to trimming and J lost 5 bases, with 10 bases between them. The CDR3: CASSLSRQHNSPLHF. The DNA of the CDR3 is TGTGCCAGCAGCTTATCGCGACAGCATAATTCACCCCTCCACTTT. Supplemented by reference TRBV7-2 and TRBJ1-6, the full variable domain reads GAGVSQSPSNKVTEKGKDVELRCDPISGHTALYWYRQSLGQGLEFLIYFQGNSAPDKSGLPSDRFSAERTGGSVSTLTIQRTQQEDSAVYLCASSLSRQHNSPLHFGNGTRLTVT.

This clonotype was seen a handful of times. The chain combines TRBV29-1 with TRBJ1-4; TRBD1 aligns across 8 bases. Germline V lookup: CDR1 SQVTM, CDR2 ANQGSEA. Germline trimming cut 7 bases from V and 3 bases from J; bases unmatched to any gene: 10. This CDR3 has 15 amino acids. The CDR3 sequence is CSARTGSDANEKLFF. The DNA of the CDR3 is TGCAGCGCCAGGACAGGGAGTGACGCTAATGAAAAACTGTTTTTT.

The chain couples TRBV4-3 to TRBJ2-5; TRBD2 is a possible D gene (5 bases). The CDR3 is made up of 18 amino acids. Germline CDR1 reads LGHNA; CDR2 reads YSLEER. Trimming pared 0 bases from V and 1 base from J, leaving 18 bases between. The CDR3 nucleotides read TGCGCCAGCAGCCAAGATGGGGAGCAGGCTTTACCCCAAGAGACCCAGTACTTC. This sequence encodes CASSQDGEQALPQETQYF.